This T cell receptor (beta chain) originates from a study of early T cells in non-severe SARS-CoV-2 infection. TCRdb reprocessed the 5' RACE reads via MiXCR and lists one record per CDR3 protein. This sample has roughly 53,000 distinct CDR3 sequences, with around 9.3% found just once. This clonotype has at least ten counts. Germline-derived CDR1 and CDR2 are DFQATT and SNEGSKA (reference sequence). The CDR3 loop spans 16 amino acids. The V end was cut by 0 bases, the J end by 5 bases, with 20 bases between. This TCR was recovered from an adult who was a healthcare worker with PCR-confirmed SARS-CoV-2 infection or an uninfected control (not recorded which). The chain combines TRBV20-1 with TRBJ2-7, with a possible D match to TRBD2 (5 bases). The sample in question was whole blood, obtained at baseline. The CDR3 is CSARDWAGRTGNEQYF. The CDR3 nucleotides are TGCAGTGCTAGAGACTGGGCAGGCCGAACGGGGAACGAGCAGTACTTC.